The next 31 T cell receptor beta chains were all read from a single sample in a study of cytomegalovirus exposure and HLA in healthy donors. Both 60 Vbeta primers and 13 Jbeta primers went into the PCR. Assay used: immunoSEQ multiplex PCR; TCRdb lists only in-frame clones, some missing. Here the sample spans 150,000 to 200,000 clones, around 80% being singletons. The sequencing sample was made of PBMCs. Receptors originate from a man aged 35-49 years in good health and CMV-seropositive.

V is TRBV6-6 and J is TRBJ1-1, with D maybe TRBD1 (5 bases). V lost 1 base, J lost 11 bases, and 17 bases lay in between. In germline, CDR1 is MNHNY, CDR2 SVGAGI (reference sequence). This CDR3 spans 14 amino acids. CDR3 coding DNA: TGTGCCAGCAGTTACTTTGTCAGGGCGTGCGAGGCTTTCTTT. It yields the protein CASSYFVRACEAFF.

This clone was found a few times. The genes are TRBV7-2 and TRBJ2-7; D is uncertain. V lost 5 bases and J lost 6, with 8 bases in between. Per the germline V gene, CDR1 is SGHTA and CDR2 is FQGNSA. The CDR3 loop spans 11 amino acids. The DNA for the CDR3 is TGTGCCAGCAGCCCCGGCGGCGAGCAGTACTTC. Its protein product is CASSPGGEQYF.

This sequence joins TRBV28 and TRBJ1-5, with 10 nucleotides matching TRBD1. The germline V gene encodes CDR1 MDHEN and CDR2 SYDVKM. J lost 6 bases, V lost 1 base, and 3 bases had no gene match. The CDR3 is made up of 15 amino acids. The CDR3 sequence: CASSLSGTGVQPQHF. DNA for the CDR3: TGTGCCAGCAGTTTATCTGGGACAGGGGTTCAGCCCCAGCATTTT.

The chain is built from TRBV19 and TRBJ2-6, with D unclear. Germline V gives CDR1 LNHDA, CDR2 SQIVND (reference sequence). The V and J ends lost 5 bases and 1 base respectively, with 15 bases between them. CDR3 length equals 17 residues. The CDR3 spells CASSAFPPLSGANVLTF. The DNA of the CDR3 is TGTGCCAGTAGTGCGTTTCCACCTCTATCTGGGGCCAACGTCCTGACTTTC.

V usage is TRBV7-2 and J usage is TRBJ2-5; 11 nucleotides line up with TRBD1. In germline, CDR1 is SGHTA, CDR2 FQGNSA. CDR3 length: 15 residues. Trimming took 4 bases from V and 2 from J; bases not matched to a gene: 3. The CDR3 DNA sequence: TGTGCCAGCAGCTGGGACAGGGGGAAACAAGAGACCCAGTACTTC. This gives the protein CASSWDRGKQETQYF. Full variable domain (rest looked up from reference TRBV7-2 and TRBJ2-5): GAGVSQSPSNKVTEKGKDVELRCDPISGHTALYWYRQSLGQGLEFLIYFQGNSAPDKSGLPSDRFSAERTGGSVSTLTIQRTQQEDSAVYLCASSWDRGKQETQYFGPGTRLLVL.

This clone was picked up one time. The gene calls are TRBV5-1 and TRBJ1-2, with TRBD1 matching over 11 bases. Unmatched junction bases numbered 3, after V lost 4 bases and J lost 4 bases. CDR3 length equals 14 residues. Germline CDR1 is SGHRS and CDR2 is YFSETQ. For the CDR3, the DNA is TGCGCCAGCAGCCCGGGACAGGGGGGCTATGGCTACACCTTC. This translates into CASSPGQGGYGYTF.

The rearrangement links TRBV19 to TRBJ2-1; unclear D gene. V was trimmed by 7 bases and J by 3 bases, leaving 10 bases between them. Germline CDR1 and CDR2: LNHDA and SQIVND (reference sequence). CDR3 length equals 13 residues. Written as DNA, the CDR3 is TGTGCCAGTACCCCGCCCGGCTACAATGAGCAGTTCTTC. It specifies CASTPPGYNEQFF.

This clone was observed a handful of times. The rearrangement joins TRBV4-1 to TRBJ1-1, with a tentative D call TRBD1 (5 bases). The CDR3 spans 13 residues. Trimming removed 1 base at V and 3 bases at J, with 6 bases between. Germline V CDR1 and CDR2: MGHRA, YSYEKL. Here the CDR3 reads CASSQGQYTEAFF. In DNA form, the CDR3 reads TGCGCCAGCAGCCAAGGACAGTACACTGAAGCTTTCTTT.

The V and J genes are TRBV7-2 and TRBJ1-4; 8 bases are a match to TRBD1. The CDR3 totals 17 residues. Per the germline V gene, CDR1 is SGHTA and CDR2 is FQGNSA. V was pared by 1 base and J by 5 bases, with 9 bases of the junction left unmatched. CDR3 DNA: TGTGCCAGCAGCTTAGGGGGACAGGTACAAGGGAATGAAAAACTGTTTTTT. As protein: CASSLGGQVQGNEKLFF.

CDR3 nucleotides: TGCGCCAGCAGTGACCCGACAGGGAACACCGGGGAGCTGTTTTTT. Its protein product is CASSDPTGNTGELFF. This chain joins TRBV10-1 and TRBJ2-2, with a possible D match to TRBD1 (6 bases). The germline CDR1 and CDR2 sequences are WNHNN and SYGVQD (reference sequence). Between the trimmed V and J ends, which lost 3 bases and 1 base, there was a span of 9 bases. CDR3 size: 15 residues.

The chain uses TRBV19 and TRBJ2-1, with 7 positions matching TRBD1. This CDR3 is 13 amino acids long. Germline CDR1 LNHDA, CDR2 SQIVND (reference sequence). V was clipped by 7 bases and J by 3 bases; unmatched bases: 3. CDR3 region: CASKGAGYNEQFF. In nucleotides, the CDR3 is TGTGCCAGTAAGGGGGCCGGCTACAATGAGCAGTTCTTC. The whole variable domain, filled in from reference TRBV19 and TRBJ2-1, reads DGGITQSPKYLFRKEGQNVTLSCEQNLNHDAMYWYRQDPGQGLRLIYYSQIVNDFQKGDIAEGYSVSREKKESFPLTVTSAQKNPTAFYLCASKGAGYNEQFFGPGTRLTVL.

This sequence joins TRBV6-5 and TRBJ2-1; 8 nucleotides line up with TRBD1. This CDR3 is 13 amino acids long. J was trimmed by 10 bases and V by 0 bases; bases with no gene match: 2. CDR1 is MNHEY, CDR2 SVGAGI, per germline. The CDR3: CASSYSYRGEQFF. The CDR3 coding sequence is TGTGCCAGCAGTTACTCCTACAGGGGGGAGCAGTTCTTC.

This chain uses TRBV29-1 with TRBJ2-1, with D possibly TRBD2 on 7 matching bases. The CDR3 loop spans 13 amino acids. Germline V lookup: CDR1 SQVTM, CDR2 ANQGSEA. V was shortened by 7 bases and J by 3 bases, with 13 bases between the two germline ends. CDR3 sequence: CSEGRGDYNEQFF. CDR3 coding DNA: TGCAGCGAGGGGAGGGGGGACTACAATGAGCAGTTCTTC.

The J gene is TRBJ1-2, the V gene TRBV7-9, with 7 bases that match TRBD1. The CDR3 is made up of 12 amino acids. J gave up 8 bases and V 4 bases, and 4 bases lay outside the gene matches. Germline CDR1 and CDR2: SEHNR and FQNEAQ (reference sequence). The CDR3 coding sequence is TGTGCCAGCAGCTACAGGGGAGGAGGCTACACCTTC. It translates to CASSYRGGGYTF. The variable domain in full, completed from reference TRBV7-9 and TRBJ1-2, reads DTGVSQNPRHKITKRGQNVTFRCDPISEHNRLYWYRQTLGQGPEFLTYFQNEAQLEKSRLLSDRFSAERPKGSFSTLEIQRTEQGDSAMYLCASSYRGGGYTFGSGTRLTVV.

V gene TRBV7-9 combines with J gene TRBJ1-1; D remains ambiguous. This CDR3 region has 14 residues. The V and J ends lost 3 bases and 5 bases respectively, with 13 bases between them. Germline V gene sequence: CDR1 SEHNR, CDR2 FQNEAQ (reference sequence). The CDR3 nucleotides are TGTGCCAGCAGCTTCGGGTCCCCTTTAACTGAAGCTTTCTTT. This encodes CASSFGSPLTEAFF.

CDR3 sequence (DNA): TGTGCCAGCTCACCGACAGGGGGGATTAACTATGGCTACACCTTC. Protein: CASSPTGGINYGYTF. The chain uses TRBV18 and TRBJ1-2; 9 nucleotides line up with TRBD1. V shed 3 bases and J 1 base; nucleotides not matched to a gene: 3. Germline-derived CDR1 and CDR2 are KGHSH and LQKENI. The length of the CDR3 is 15 residues.

The chain recombines TRBV19 with TRBJ2-5; no definite D call. The V end lost 3 bases, the J end lost 2 bases, and 10 bases lay between the germline ends. The length of the CDR3 is 14 residues. Germline V gene data show CDR1 as LNHDA and CDR2 as SQIVND (reference sequence). The CDR3 bases are TGTGCCAGTAGTATCGGTCTATTACAAGAGACCCAGTACTTC. Encoded protein: CASSIGLLQETQYF.

V and J are TRBV5-5 and TRBJ1-1, with D unresolved. CDR1 SGHKS and CDR2 YYEKEE come from the germline V gene (reference sequence). This CDR3 contains 13 residues. Trimming cost V 6 bases and J 1 base, with 10 bases left between them. The DNA for the CDR3 is TGTGCCAGCACCGAACGGTGGAACACTGAAGCTTTCTTT. Translating gives CASTERWNTEAFF.

The J gene is TRBJ2-7, the V gene TRBV15; D is possibly TRBD2 (5 bases). Germline V gene data show CDR1 as LNHNV and CDR2 as YYDKDF (reference sequence). V was shortened by 8 bases and J by 0 bases, with 8 bases between the two germline ends. The CDR3 sequence is 12 residues long. DNA for the CDR3: TGTGCCACCGGACTGGGCTCCTACGAGCAGTACTTC. Its translation: CATGLGSYEQYF.

The gene calls are TRBV25-1 and TRBJ2-1, with TRBD1 matching over 7 bases. V shed 6 bases and J 10 bases; nucleotides not matched to a gene: 3. Germline V lookup: CDR1 MGHDK, CDR2 SYGVNS. The length of the CDR3 is 11 residues. The CDR3 DNA reads TGTGCCAGCAGCGGGGACAGCGAGCAGTTCTTC. Its protein is CASSGDSEQFF.

There are a few counts of this clone. The CDR3 sequence: CASSPIAGGPGETQYF. Here the CDR3 DNA reads TGTGCCAGCAGCCCTATAGCGGGGGGGCCTGGGGAGACCCAGTACTTC. The chain joins TRBV4-2 to TRBJ2-5, with 11 bases matching TRBD2. The V gene's germline CDR1 is LGHNA and CDR2 YNFKEQ. Unmatched junction bases numbered 9, after V lost 4 bases and J lost 5 bases. There are 16 residues in the CDR3.

About this clone: Other nucleotide sequences from this sample produce the same CDR3. The chain uses TRBV5-1 and TRBJ1-1; 7 bases are shared with TRBD1. This CDR3 is built from 14 residues. The J segment lost 1 base and the V segment lost 4 bases, leaving 4 bases of the junction unmatched. Per the germline V gene, CDR1 is SGHRS and CDR2 is YFSETQ. Here the CDR3 DNA reads TGCGCCAGCAGCCTCGGGACAGCGAACACTGAAGCTTTCTTT. It is translated as CASSLGTANTEAFF.

CDR3 region: CASSFQGGNQPQHF. The CDR3 nucleotides read TGTGCCAGCAGTTTTCAGGGGGGCAATCAGCCCCAGCATTTT. The chain couples TRBV27 to TRBJ1-5; 7 bases fit TRBD1. V lost 3 bases, J lost 2 bases, and 1 base stayed unmatched. The CDR3 runs to 14 residues. Germline V CDR1 and CDR2: MNHEY, SMNVEV (reference sequence).

The chain recombines TRBV7-2 with TRBJ2-7; D is undetermined. This CDR3 region has 11 residues. Trimming took 5 bases from V and 2 from J, leaving 4 bases between them. In germline, CDR1 is SGHTA, CDR2 FQGNSA. The CDR3 loop reads CASSLTYEQYF. As DNA, the CDR3 is TGTGCCAGCAGCCTTACCTACGAGCAGTACTTC.

The genes are TRBV7-6 and TRBJ1-4; the D gene is possibly TRBD1 (5 bases). CDR3 size: 12 residues. CDR1 and CDR2 from the germline V gene are SGHVS and FNYEAQ. Trimming removed 3 bases at V and 10 bases at J, with 9 bases between. Here the CDR3 reads CASSFGGGKLFF. The CDR3 DNA reads TGTGCCAGCAGCTTCGGGGGGGGAAAACTGTTTTTT.

This chain uses TRBV15 with TRBJ2-6, with D tentatively TRBD1 (5 bases). With 1 base removed from V and 1 base from J, the gap between germline ends came to 8 bases. The CDR3 totals 16 residues. The germline V gene encodes CDR1 LNHNV and CDR2 YYDKDF (reference sequence). In nucleotides, the CDR3 is TGTGCCACCAGCAGAGGTGACAGATCTGGGGCCAACGTCCTGACTTTC. Encoded protein: CATSRGDRSGANVLTF.

CDR3 DNA sequence: TGTGCCAGCAGCTCGAAAGGTCCACTAGCGGGGGCTAGCACAGATACGCAGTATTTT. Its protein is CASSSKGPLAGASTDTQYF. The genes are TRBV11-2 and TRBJ2-3; the match to TRBD2 covers 11 bases. This CDR3 spans 19 amino acids. Germline CDR1 SGHAT, CDR2 FQNNGV. The V gene end was trimmed by 4 bases and the J gene end by 0 bases; junction bases not matched to a gene: 12.

J is TRBJ2-7 and V is TRBV27; the match to TRBD2 covers 12 bases. The CDR3 totals 16 residues. The V gene's germline CDR1 is MNHEY and CDR2 SMNVEV (reference sequence). J lost 0 bases, V lost 2 bases, and 2 bases had no gene match. DNA for the CDR3: TGTGCCAGCAGTTTACTAGCGGGGGGGAGCTCCTACGAGCAGTACTTC. Protein: CASSLLAGGSSYEQYF.

The V call is TRBV14, the J call TRBJ1-2, with a tentative D call TRBD1 (5 bases). V lost 4 bases, J lost 8 bases, and 17 bases lay in between. This CDR3 is 14 amino acids long. Germline lookup yields CDR1 SGHDN and CDR2 FVKESK. This CDR3 is CASSRAVGRQGYTF. The CDR3 DNA reads TGTGCCAGCAGCCGCGCGGTAGGCAGACAGGGCTACACCTTC.

This clone came up once. Germline is not matched at one junction end, which may reflect a read error. The chain carries TRBV7-2 and TRBJ2-3; D is possibly TRBD2 (5 bases). The CDR3 loop spans 12 amino acids. CDR1 SGHTA and CDR2 FQGNSA come from the germline V gene. CDR3 residues: CASSVDGGKTVF. In nucleotides, the CDR3 is TGTGCCAGCAGCGTGGACGGAGGAAAGACGGTATTT.

This clone was observed a few times. The genes are TRBV2 and TRBJ2-7; D is possibly TRBD1 (6 bases). The V end was cut by 6 bases, the J end by 2 bases, with 11 bases between. In germline, CDR1 is SNHLY, CDR2 FYNNEI. CDR3 length equals 13 residues. The CDR3 region is CASRADSPYEQYF. The CDR3 DNA sequence: TGTGCCAGCAGAGCGGACAGTCCCTACGAGCAGTACTTC.